The next 30 T cell receptor beta chains were all read from a single sample in a study of T cells in Graves' hyperthyroidism and ophthalmopathy. Amplification targeted TCR beta CDR3 regions from RNA transcripts. In the first-round RT-PCR of the TCR CDR3, the HTBI primer set was used. Each CDR3 protein gets one entry after TCRdb re-called the multiplex PCR reads with MiXCR. The top ten clones hold 10% to 12% of a sample with some 500,000 distinct CDR3 sequences, roughly 25% of them seen once. The specimen sequenced was blood. These TCRs come from a woman in her 30s with Graves' ophthalmopathy.

This clonotype has at least ten counts. This rearrangement joins TRBV6-1 to TRBJ1-1; possible D gene TRBD1, 5 bases. The germline CDR1 and CDR2 sequences are MNHNS and SASEGT. V lost 10 bases, J lost 11 bases, and 23 bases lay in between. The CDR3 is 13 residues long. The CDR3 protein is CATGASLRTGAFF. CDR3 DNA sequence: TGTGCCACCGGGGCGTCTCTCAGAACTGGTGCTTTCTTT.

This clonotype occurred many times. The CDR3 end shows no conserved phenylalanine or tryptophan, and so a read error is likely. The chain employs TRBV6-2 or TRBV6-3 and TRBJ1-1; D remains ambiguous. The CDR3 runs to 14 residues. The germline V and J ends were trimmed by 2 bases and 0 bases, with 7 bases remaining between them. CDR1 is MNHEY and CDR2 is SVGEGT in the germline V gene. CDR3 sequence (DNA): TGTGCCAGCAGTTACGGAGATTTGAACACTGAAGCTTTCCTT. Amino acids: CASSYGDLNTEAFL.

The rearrangement joins TRBV20-1 to TRBJ1-1, with D possibly matching TRBD1 (6 bases). The CDR3 consists of 15 residues. Germline CDR1 reads DFQATT; CDR2 reads SNEGSKA (reference sequence). V lost 1 base to trimming and J lost 0 bases, with 12 bases between them. This CDR3 reads CSARAGAGMNTEAFF. The CDR3 DNA is TGCAGTGCTAGAGCGGGGGCAGGGATGAACACTGAAGCTTTCTTT.

This clonotype was recorded a few times. The chain links TRBV13 to TRBJ1-2; D gene ambiguous. The length of the CDR3 is 16 residues. V lost 2 bases and J lost 7, with 20 bases in between. Germline V gives CDR1 PRHDT, CDR2 FYEKMQ (reference sequence). The CDR3 protein is CASSLNREANRGGYTF. DNA for the CDR3: TGTGCCAGCAGCTTAAATAGGGAAGCTAATAGAGGTGGCTACACCTTC.

This clonotype has just one count. V is TRBV30 and J is TRBJ1-2; no definite D call. This CDR3 comprises 14 residues. The V gene's germline CDR1 is GTSNPN and CDR2 SVGIG (reference sequence). The V end lost 2 bases, the J end lost 1 base, and 11 bases lay between the germline ends. For the CDR3, the DNA is TGTGCCTGGAGTTTGCTAGAGATTAACTATGGCTACACCTTC. Translating gives CAWSLLEINYGYTF.

In regard to this clonotype: Sequence at one end of the junction differs from germline and may be a read error. The chain has TRBV5-6 and TRBJ1-2; D ambiguous. The CDR3 extends over 14 amino acids. CDR1 and CDR2 from the germline V gene are SGHDT and YYEEEE. The CDR3: CASCLVEDPRGYTF. The CDR3 region has the DNA TGTGCCAGCTGCTTGGTAGAGGATCCGCGGGGCTACACCTTC.

The rearrangement links TRBV30 to TRBJ1-1; D call uncertain. This CDR3 has 13 residues. Germline V gene sequence: CDR1 GTSNPN, CDR2 SVGIG (reference sequence). Trimming pared 0 bases from V and 7 bases from J, leaving 12 bases between. CDR3 DNA: TGTGCCTGGAGTGTATTGTTAGTGGGTGAAGCTTTCTTT. It yields the protein CAWSVLLVGEAFF.

This clonotype was detected many times. The chain has TRBV18 and TRBJ2-7; 8 bases map to TRBD1. The CDR3 sequence is 14 residues long. Trimming removed 3 bases from V and 2 bases from J; junction bases left unmatched: 3. In germline, CDR1 is KGHSH, CDR2 LQKENI. The CDR3 is CASSPPGQAYEQYF. In nucleotides, the CDR3 is TGTGCCAGCTCACCTCCGGGACAGGCCTACGAGCAGTACTTC. The full variable domain, rest sourced from reference TRBV18 and TRBJ2-7, is NAGVMQNPRHLVRRRGQEARLRCSPMKGHSHVYWYRQLPEEGLKFMVYLQKENIIDESGMPKERFSAEFPKEGPSILRIQQVVRGDSAAYFCASSPPGQAYEQYFGPGTRLTVT.

This clonotype was counted ten times or more. Just one base apart from a much larger clone, this may be a read error. V and J are TRBV6-1 and TRBJ2-7, with TRBD2 matching over 11 bases. Germline assignment: CDR1 MNHNS and CDR2 SASEGT. The CDR3 is 15 amino acids. CDR3 in amino acids: CAATLAGGLNYGQYF. The CDR3 coding sequence is TGTGCCGCAACATTAGCGGGGGGGTTGAACTACGGGCAGTACTTC.

This clonotype was observed many times. The J gene is TRBJ2-5, the V gene TRBV20-1; D is possibly TRBD1 (6 bases). The length of the CDR3 is 15 residues. Germline V lookup: CDR1 DFQATT, CDR2 SNEGSKA (reference sequence). V lost 1 base and J lost 2, with 14 bases in between. In DNA form, the CDR3 reads TGCAGTGCTAGAGGGGGACAAACCCTTCAAGAGACCCAGTACTTC. It codes for CSARGGQTLQETQYF.

This clonotype was seen a few times. Written as DNA, the CDR3 is TGTGCCAGCAGCCGGGGACTCACAATGAACACTGAAGCTTTCTTT. Protein product: CASSRGLTMNTEAFF. V usage is TRBV3-1 and J usage is TRBJ1-1, with D possibly matching TRBD1 (5 bases). V lost 4 bases to trimming and J lost 0 bases, with 12 bases between them. From germline, CDR1 is LGHDT and CDR2 YNNKEL (reference sequence). The CDR3 sequence is 15 residues long.

This clonotype has ten or more counts. Here the CDR3 DNA reads TGTGCCAGCAGTTACATTTTGGGACAGGGGGCGGGTGCTTTCTTT. It codes for CASSYILGQGAGAFF. The J gene is TRBJ1-1, the V gene TRBV6-5, with 12 bases identical to TRBD1. V lost 2 bases and J lost 11; bases outside the gene matches: 9. The CDR3 consists of 15 residues. CDR1 MNHEY and CDR2 SVGAGI come from the germline V gene.

The rearrangement uses TRBV7-9 and TRBJ2-5; unclear D gene. This CDR3 comprises 13 residues. The ends were cut back, 5 bases at V and 5 bases at J, with 12 bases in the middle. The germline gives CDR1 SEHNR, CDR2 FQNEAQ (reference sequence). The CDR3 loop is CASSPSVSETQYF. CDR3 nucleotides: TGTGCCAGCAGCCCCTCAGTTTCCGAGACCCAGTACTTC.

This clonotype has ten or more counts. The rearrangement links TRBV5-5 to TRBJ1-5; TRBD1 might be the D (6 bases). Germline V gives CDR1 SGHKS, CDR2 YYEKEE (reference sequence). V was shortened by 2 bases and J by 5 bases, with 14 bases between the two germline ends. CDR3 length equals 15 residues. The CDR3 sequence is CASSFSQGLDQPQHF. CDR3 sequence (DNA): TGTGCCAGCAGCTTTAGCCAGGGGTTAGATCAGCCCCAGCATTTT. The variable domain in full, with the rest retrieved from reference TRBV5-5 and TRBJ1-5, is DAGVTQSPTHLIKTRGQQVTLRCSPISGHKSVSWYQQVLGQGPQFIFQYYEKEERGRGNFPDRFSARQFPNYSSELNVNALLLGDSALYLCASSFSQGLDQPQHFGDGTRLSIL.

About this clonotype itself: The junction does not match germline at one end; this may be a read error. The chain employs TRBV6-2 or TRBV6-3 and TRBJ2-2; D not certain. CDR3 size: 19 residues. Looked up from germline, CDR1 is MNHEY and CDR2 is SVGEGT. This CDR3 is CASIYPPVGSQPKTGELFF. In nucleotides, the CDR3 is TGTGCCAGCATCTATCCCCCCGTTGGCAGCCAACCGAAGACCGGGGAGCTGTTTTTT.

This chain joins TRBV29-1 and TRBJ2-7, with D perhaps being TRBD1 or TRBD2 (5 bases each). The CDR3 consists of 13 residues. Trimming removed 5 bases at V and 2 bases at J, with 13 bases between. Germline V lookup: CDR1 SQVTM, CDR2 ANQGSEA. CDR3: CSVIPRDPYEQYF. The DNA for the CDR3 is TGCAGCGTTATCCCCAGGGACCCCTACGAGCAGTACTTC.

Details on this clonotype: Since a much larger clone is just one base distant, this may be a read error. This chain joins TRBV30 and TRBJ2-7, with 12 positions matching TRBD1. There are 16 residues in the CDR3. Germline loops: CDR1 GTSNPN, CDR2 SVGIG (reference sequence). The CDR3 region has the DNA TGTGCCTTGAGTCAAACCGGGACAGGGGGCCGGAGGGAGCAGTACTTC. It is translated as CALSQTGTGGRREQYF. The whole variable domain, filled in from reference TRBV30 and TRBJ2-7, reads SQTIHQWPATLVQPVGSPLSLECTVEGTSNPNLYWYRQAAGRGLQLLFYSVGIGQISSEVPQNLSASRPQDRQFILSSKKLLLSDSGFYLCALSQTGTGGRREQYFGPGTRLTVT.

This clonotype was counted between two and nine times. This chain connects TRBV30 to TRBJ1-1; D call uncertain. The CDR3 totals 13 residues. V lost 4 bases, J lost 0 bases, and 9 bases lay in between. Germline loops: CDR1 GTSNPN, CDR2 SVGIG (reference sequence). The CDR3, as DNA: TGTGCCTGGAATGGGTTCATGAACACTGAAGCTTTCTTT. Translation gives CAWNGFMNTEAFF.

This clonotype occurred many times. The rearrangement joins TRBV5-1 to TRBJ2-5; possibly TRBD1 for D (6 bases). This CDR3 spans 15 amino acids. The V gene lost 0 bases and the J gene lost 3 bases, with 12 bases spanning the gap. Germline V gene data show CDR1 as SGHRS and CDR2 as YFSETQ. In DNA, the CDR3 is TGCGCCAGCAGCTTGGAGGGGACAAGAAAAGAGACCCAGTACTTC. It is translated as CASSLEGTRKETQYF.

This clonotype has at least ten counts. The genes are TRBV4-1 and TRBJ2-7; no reliable D call. Trimming removed 0 bases from V and 0 bases from J, with 9 bases in between. CDR1 MGHRA and CDR2 YSYEKL come from the germline V gene. This CDR3 is 15 amino acids long. The CDR3 here is CASSQDFRPSYEQYF. CDR3 sequence (DNA): TGCGCCAGCAGCCAAGATTTCCGGCCCTCCTACGAGCAGTACTTC.

This chain joins TRBV5-1 and TRBJ1-1, with a tentative D call TRBD1 (5 bases). The length of the CDR3 is 12 residues. CDR1 is SGHRS, CDR2 YFSETQ, per germline. Trimming removed 3 bases from V and 8 bases from J, with 11 bases in between. The CDR3 here is CASSSTTEEAFF. The CDR3 coding sequence is TGCGCCAGCAGCTCAACGACAGAAGAAGCTTTCTTT. Full variable domain (remainder filled in from reference TRBV5-1 and TRBJ1-1): KAGVTQTPRYLIKTRGQQVTLSCSPISGHRSVSWYQQTPGQGLQFLFEYFSETQRNKGNFPGRFSGRQFSNSRSEMNVSTLELGDSALYLCASSSTTEEAFFGQGTRLTVV.

This chain connects TRBV20-1 to TRBJ2-5, with TRBD2 matching 8 bases. V trimming: 0 bases; J trimming: 1 base; junction bases outside the gene matches: 7. This CDR3 comprises 16 residues. Per germline, CDR1 DFQATT and CDR2 SNEGSKA (reference sequence). CDR3 sequence reads: CSARDLVAGPQETQYF. CDR3 bases: TGCAGTGCTAGAGATTTAGTAGCGGGGCCCCAAGAGACCCAGTACTTC.

The chain is built from TRBV6-1 and TRBJ2-5; the D gene is possibly TRBD1 (5 bases). The CDR3 length is 15 residues. Germline V lookup: CDR1 MNHNS, CDR2 SASEGT. With 1 base removed from V and 4 bases from J, the gap between germline ends came to 13 bases. The CDR3 DNA sequence: TGTGCCAGCAGTGAAGGACCCTCAAGGGGAGAGACCCAGTACTTC. This translates into CASSEGPSRGETQYF.

This clonotype has at least ten counts. This rearrangement joins TRBV19 to TRBJ2-6; D possibly corresponds to TRBD1 (6 bases). CDR1 is LNHDA, CDR2 SQIVND, per germline (reference sequence). V was pared by 3 bases and J by 0 bases, with 15 bases between. The CDR3 runs to 18 residues. The CDR3 nucleotides are TGTGCCAGTAGTATCAGGACAGACTACTTCTCTGGGGCCAACGTCCTGACTTTC. As protein: CASSIRTDYFSGANVLTF.

This clonotype was seen repeatedly, ten times or more. The chain joins TRBV7-9 to TRBJ2-2, with 10 bases aligning to TRBD1. Germline CDR1 SEHNR, CDR2 FQNEAQ (reference sequence). Germline trimming cut 5 bases from V and 3 bases from J; bases unmatched to any gene: 3. The CDR3 is 15 amino acids. The DNA for the CDR3 is TGTGCCAGCAGCATCGGACAGGGGGACACCGGGGAGCTGTTTTTT. Its translation: CASSIGQGDTGELFF. Full variable domain (outside the CDR3, taken from reference TRBV7-9 and TRBJ2-2): DTGVSQNPRHKITKRGQNVTFRCDPISEHNRLYWYRQTLGQGPEFLTYFQNEAQLEKSRLLSDRFSAERPKGSFSTLEIQRTEQGDSAMYLCASSIGQGDTGELFFGEGSRLTVL.

Ten or more counts support this clonotype. The chain links TRBV7-9 to TRBJ2-4; the match to TRBD1 covers 9 bases. The V and J ends lost 5 bases and 8 bases, in that order; junction bases with no gene match: 10. Germline V CDR1 and CDR2: SEHNR, FQNEAQ (reference sequence). This CDR3 contains 15 residues. This CDR3 is CASSTATGGGYIQYF. CDR3 in DNA: TGTGCCAGCAGCACAGCGACAGGGGGAGGGTACATTCAGTACTTC.

The CDR3 here is CASSLRGAGVEQYF. As DNA, the CDR3 is TGTGCCAGCAGTTTAAGGGGGGCGGGGGTAGAGCAGTACTTC. This chain connects TRBV12-3 or TRBV12-4 to TRBJ2-7; tentative D call: TRBD2 (7 bases). The CDR3 spans 14 residues. Trimming took 2 bases from V and 7 from J, leaving 15 bases between them.

This clonotype was seen more than once but under ten times. The gene calls are TRBV12-3 or TRBV12-4 and TRBJ1-5; tentatively, D is TRBD1 (5 bases). Trimming cost V 7 bases and J 9 bases, with 10 bases left between them. This CDR3 comprises 11 residues. CDR3: CASTRRGPQHF. The CDR3 region has the DNA TGTGCCAGCACCCGTAGGGGGCCCCAGCATTTT.

This clonotype was recorded many times. This sequence joins TRBV20-1 and TRBJ1-2, with 9 bases fitting TRBD1. The germline CDR1 and CDR2 sequences are DFQATT and SNEGSKA (reference sequence). The CDR3 is made up of 15 amino acids. V was clipped by 6 bases and J by 8 bases; unmatched bases: 16. The CDR3, as DNA: TGCAGTGCCCCCGGGACAGGGAGCGATTTCGGGGGCTACACCTTC. This sequence encodes CSAPGTGSDFGGYTF.

This clonotype occurred a few times. The rearrangement links TRBV7-2 to TRBJ1-1, with D perhaps matching TRBD1 (6 bases). CDR3 length: 12 amino acids. Germline V CDR1 and CDR2: SGHTA, FQGNSA. Trimming left V 4 bases short and J 8 bases short, with 11 bases between. CDR3 DNA: TGTGCCAGCAGCTGGAGGGGGGCGGAAGCTTTCTTT. Protein product: CASSWRGAEAFF.